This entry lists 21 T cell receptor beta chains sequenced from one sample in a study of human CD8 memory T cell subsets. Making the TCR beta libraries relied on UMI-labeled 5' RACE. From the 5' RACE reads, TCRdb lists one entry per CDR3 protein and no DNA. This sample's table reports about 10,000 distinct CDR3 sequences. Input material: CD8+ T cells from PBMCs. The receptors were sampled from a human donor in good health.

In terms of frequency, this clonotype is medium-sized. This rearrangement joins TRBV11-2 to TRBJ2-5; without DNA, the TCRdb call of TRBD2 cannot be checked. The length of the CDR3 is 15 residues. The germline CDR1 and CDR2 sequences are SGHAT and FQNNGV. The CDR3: CASSLIVGGQETQYF.

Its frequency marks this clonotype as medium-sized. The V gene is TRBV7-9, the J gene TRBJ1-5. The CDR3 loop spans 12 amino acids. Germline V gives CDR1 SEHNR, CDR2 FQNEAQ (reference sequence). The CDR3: CASSSWDQPQHF.

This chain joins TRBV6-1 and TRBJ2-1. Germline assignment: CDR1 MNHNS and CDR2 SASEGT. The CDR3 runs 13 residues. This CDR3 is CASRKNSYNEQFF.

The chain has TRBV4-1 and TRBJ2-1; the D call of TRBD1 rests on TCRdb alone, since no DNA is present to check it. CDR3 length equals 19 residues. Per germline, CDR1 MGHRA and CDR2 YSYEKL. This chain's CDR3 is CASSQVVGAGESSYNEQFF.

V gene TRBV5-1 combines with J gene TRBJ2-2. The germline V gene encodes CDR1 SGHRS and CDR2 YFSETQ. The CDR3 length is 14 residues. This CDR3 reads CASSSTGWTGELFF.

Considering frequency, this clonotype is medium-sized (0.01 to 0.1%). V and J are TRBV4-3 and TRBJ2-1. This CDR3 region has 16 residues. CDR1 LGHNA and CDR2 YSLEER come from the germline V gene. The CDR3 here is CASSQGWTTNYNEQFF.

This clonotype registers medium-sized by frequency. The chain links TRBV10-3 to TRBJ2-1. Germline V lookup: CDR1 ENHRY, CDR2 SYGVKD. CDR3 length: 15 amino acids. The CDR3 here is CAISESVAAYNEQFF.

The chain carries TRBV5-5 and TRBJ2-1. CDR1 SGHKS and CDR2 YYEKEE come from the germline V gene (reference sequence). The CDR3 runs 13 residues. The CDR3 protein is CASSATHYNEQFF.

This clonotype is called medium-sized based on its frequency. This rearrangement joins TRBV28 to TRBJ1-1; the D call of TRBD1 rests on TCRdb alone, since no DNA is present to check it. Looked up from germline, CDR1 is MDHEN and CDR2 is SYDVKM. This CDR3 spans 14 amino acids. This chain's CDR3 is CASSLREGTAQAFF.

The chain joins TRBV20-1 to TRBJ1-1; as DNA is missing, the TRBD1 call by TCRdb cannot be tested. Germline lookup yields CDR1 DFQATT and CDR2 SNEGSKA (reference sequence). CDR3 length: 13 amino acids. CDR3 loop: CSAPPLYSTEAFF.

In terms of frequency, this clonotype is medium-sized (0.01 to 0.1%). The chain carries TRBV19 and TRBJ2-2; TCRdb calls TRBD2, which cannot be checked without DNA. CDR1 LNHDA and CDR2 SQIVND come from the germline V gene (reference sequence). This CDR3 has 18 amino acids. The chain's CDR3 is CASSTLAGDQAWTGELFF.

The chain's CDR3 is CASSLFRGAKNIQYF. V is TRBV28 and J is TRBJ2-4. The germline V gene encodes CDR1 MDHEN and CDR2 SYDVKM. There are 15 residues in the CDR3. Full variable domain (rest looked up from reference TRBV28 and TRBJ2-4): DVKVTQSSRYLVKRTGEKVFLECVQDMDHENMFWYRQDPGLGLRLIYFSYDVKMKEKGDIPEGYSVSREKKERFSLILESASTNQTSMYLCASSLFRGAKNIQYFGAGTRLSVL.

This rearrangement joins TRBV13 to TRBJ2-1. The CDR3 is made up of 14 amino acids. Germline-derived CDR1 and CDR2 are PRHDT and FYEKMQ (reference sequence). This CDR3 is CASSSGQLYNEQFF.

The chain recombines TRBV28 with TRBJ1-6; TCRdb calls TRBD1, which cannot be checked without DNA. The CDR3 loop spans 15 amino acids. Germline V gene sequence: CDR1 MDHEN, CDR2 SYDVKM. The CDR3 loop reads CASSFFSDSSSPLHF. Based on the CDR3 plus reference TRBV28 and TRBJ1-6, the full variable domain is DVKVTQSSRYLVKRTGEKVFLECVQDMDHENMFWYRQDPGLGLRLIYFSYDVKMKEKGDIPEGYSVSREKKERFSLILESASTNQTSMYLCASSFFSDSSSPLHFGNGTRLTVT.

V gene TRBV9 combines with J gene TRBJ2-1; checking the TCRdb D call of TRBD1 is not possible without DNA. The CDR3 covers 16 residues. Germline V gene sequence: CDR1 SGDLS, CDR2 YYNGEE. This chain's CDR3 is CASSPPHSGAYNEQFF.

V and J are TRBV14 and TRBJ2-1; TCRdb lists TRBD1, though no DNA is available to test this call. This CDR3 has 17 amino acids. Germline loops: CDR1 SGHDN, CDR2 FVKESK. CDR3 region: CASSQDLGPGVFNEQFF.

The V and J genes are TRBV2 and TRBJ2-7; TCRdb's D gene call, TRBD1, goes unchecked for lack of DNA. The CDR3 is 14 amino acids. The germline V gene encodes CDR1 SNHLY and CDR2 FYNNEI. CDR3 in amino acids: CATVLETGGREQYF.

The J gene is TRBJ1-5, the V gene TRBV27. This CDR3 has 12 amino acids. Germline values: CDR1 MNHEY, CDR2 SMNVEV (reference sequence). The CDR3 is CASSLIGQPQHF.

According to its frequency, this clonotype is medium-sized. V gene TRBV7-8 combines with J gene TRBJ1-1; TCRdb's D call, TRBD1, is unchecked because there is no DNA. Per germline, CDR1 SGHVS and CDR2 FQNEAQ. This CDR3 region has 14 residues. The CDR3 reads CASSSDQGNTEAFF.

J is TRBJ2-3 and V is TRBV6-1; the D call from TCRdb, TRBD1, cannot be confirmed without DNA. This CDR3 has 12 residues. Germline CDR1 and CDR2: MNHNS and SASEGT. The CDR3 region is CATGTGINTQYF.

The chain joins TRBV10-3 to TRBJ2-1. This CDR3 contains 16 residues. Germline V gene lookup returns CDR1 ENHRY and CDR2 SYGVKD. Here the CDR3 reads CAISEPTESSYNEQFF.